The present entry profiles one T cell receptor (beta chain) with its context. What it recognizes is unknown. This sample was included in a study of beta chain features in type 1 diabetes. Study-level information: Cell yields, gender and age were similar in healthy donors and patients. Study-level results: Compared to healthy donors, patients appeared to have naive, central memory and Treg TCRB repertoires that were more alike. Any HLA type influence on TCRB rearrangement was left unresolved here. Moderate but significant shortening of TCRB CDR3s was recorded in all four CD4+ subsets from Type 1 diabetes patients.

There are 14 residues in the CDR3. V was shortened by 5 bases and J by 3 bases, with 16 bases between the two germline ends. The germline CDR1 and CDR2 sequences are GTSNPN and SVGIG (reference sequence). Of the isolated RNA, all was reverse transcribed, and so the sequenced material was expressed TCRB transcripts. Libraries were prepared by immunoSEQ multiplex PCR; TCRdb keeps only in-frame clonotypes and omits some of them. The data show around 310,000 clones, with approximately 12% seen just once and roughly 0.015% held by the top ten. Sorting based on CD45RO/CCR7/CD25/CD127/CD95/CD27 separated CD4+ naive, central memory, regulatory and stem cell-like memory cells.

The gene calls are TRBV30 and TRBJ1-2; tentative D call: TRBD1 (5 bases). The sample taken for sequencing was naive CD4+ T cells from blood. This clonotype was sampled from a woman aged 18-29 years with type 1 diabetes. In DNA form, the CDR3 reads TGTGCCTGGGGAGCAGGGATTCGGGACTATGGCTACACCTTC. Its protein product is CAWGAGIRDYGYTF.